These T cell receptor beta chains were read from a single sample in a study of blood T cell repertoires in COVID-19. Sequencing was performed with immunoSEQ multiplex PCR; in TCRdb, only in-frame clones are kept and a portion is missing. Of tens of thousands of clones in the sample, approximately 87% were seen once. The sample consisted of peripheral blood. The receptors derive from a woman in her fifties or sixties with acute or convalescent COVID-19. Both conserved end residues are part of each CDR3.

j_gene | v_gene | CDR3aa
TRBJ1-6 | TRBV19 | CASSIEGRGLSPLHF
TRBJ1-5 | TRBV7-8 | CASSPRREGQPQHF
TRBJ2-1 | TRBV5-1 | CASSLDRTYNEQFF
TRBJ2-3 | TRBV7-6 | CASSSLMPSRTSVPSDTQYF
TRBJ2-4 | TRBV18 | CASSPGQGATNIQYF
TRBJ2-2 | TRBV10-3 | CAISEPRGIGTGELFF
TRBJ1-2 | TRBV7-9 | CASSLAPDRGAFGYTF
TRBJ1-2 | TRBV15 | CATSAKDRGNYGYTF
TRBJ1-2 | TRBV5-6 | CASSLAAGTVDGYTF
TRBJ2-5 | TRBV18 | CASSPSLGAGLQETQYF
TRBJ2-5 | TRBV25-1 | CASSEQGDLETQYF
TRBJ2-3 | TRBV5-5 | CASSLPDSGDTQYF
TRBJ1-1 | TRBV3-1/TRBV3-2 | CASSPGLFNTEAFF
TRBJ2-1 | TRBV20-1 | CSASPTDRGDREQFF
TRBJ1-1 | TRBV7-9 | CASSFGGRDTEAFF
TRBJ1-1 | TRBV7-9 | CASSLGQSNTEAFF
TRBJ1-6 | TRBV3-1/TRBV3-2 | CASSQELGSLSYNSPLHF
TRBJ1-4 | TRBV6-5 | CASREGQAGREKLFF
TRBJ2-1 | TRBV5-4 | CASSKAGEPNEQFF
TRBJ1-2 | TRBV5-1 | CASSSGPGTDYGYTF
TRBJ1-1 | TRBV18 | CASSLGAGMNTEAFF